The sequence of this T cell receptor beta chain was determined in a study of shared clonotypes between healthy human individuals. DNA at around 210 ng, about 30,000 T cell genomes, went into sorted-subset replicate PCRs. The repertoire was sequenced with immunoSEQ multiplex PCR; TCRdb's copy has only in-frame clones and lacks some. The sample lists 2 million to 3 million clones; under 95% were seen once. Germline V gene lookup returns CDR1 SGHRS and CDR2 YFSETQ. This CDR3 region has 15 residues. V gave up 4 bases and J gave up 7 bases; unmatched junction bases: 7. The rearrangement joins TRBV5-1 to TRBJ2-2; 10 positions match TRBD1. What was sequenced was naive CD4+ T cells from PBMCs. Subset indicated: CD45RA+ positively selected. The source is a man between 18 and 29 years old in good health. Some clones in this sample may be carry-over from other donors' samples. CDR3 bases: TGCGCCAGCAGCACGACAGGGGGCAGCGGCGGGGAGCTGTTTTTT. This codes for CASSTTGGSGGELFF. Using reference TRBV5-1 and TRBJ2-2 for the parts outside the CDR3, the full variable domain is KAGVTQTPRYLIKTRGQQVTLSCSPISGHRSVSWYQQTPGQGLQFLFEYFSETQRNKGNFPGRFSGRQFSNSRSEMNVSTLELGDSALYLCASSTTGGSGGELFFGEGSRLTVL.